The next 26 T cell receptor beta chains were all read from a single sample in a study of CD8+CD57+ T cells in acquired aplastic anemia (dated by TCRdb to between 2017 and 2018). The run used an Illumina HiSeq 2000. Genomic DNA was used as template for profiling of TCR beta VDJ combinations and CDR3 sequences. TCRdb trimmed public reads at Q25 via fastp, called clones via MiXCR and kept in-frame beta chains. Duplicate CDR3 protein sequences are folded into a single record with the most common DNA and genes. Present in this sample are about 200,000 distinct CDR3 sequences, 65% of which were seen just once. Jointly, the top ten make up roughly three fifths of the sample. Patients chosen for sequencing had shown expansion of CD8+CD57+ cells by flow cytometry. Sequenced sample: sorted CD4+, CD8+, or CD8+CD57+ T cells (not recorded which) from PBMCs. The receptors derive from a human donor with aplastic anemia.

The rearrangement links TRBV15 to TRBJ2-4; 9 positions match TRBD1. The CDR3 sequence is 17 residues long. J gave up 5 bases and V 3 bases, and 11 bases lay outside the gene matches. Germline V gene sequence: CDR1 LNHNV, CDR2 YYDKDF (reference sequence). The CDR3 sequence: CATSSSRTGGEENIQYF. CDR3 coding DNA: TGTGCCACCAGCAGCTCCCGAACAGGGGGCGAGGAAAACATTCAGTACTTC.

This clonotype has a single count. V is TRBV25-1 and J is TRBJ1-1, with D perhaps TRBD1 (5 bases). The CDR3 covers 14 residues. In germline, CDR1 is MGHDK, CDR2 SYGVNS. V was clipped by 5 bases and J by 1 base, with 11 bases between them. This CDR3 reads CASSWGGTNTEAFF. DNA for the CDR3: TGTGCCAGCAGTTGGGGGGGAACGAACACTGAAGCTTTCTTT.

This clonotype came up a few times. The chain couples TRBV6-6 to TRBJ2-7; D perhaps matches TRBD2 (6 bases). CDR1 and CDR2 from the germline V gene are MNHNY and SVGAGI (reference sequence). The V end was cut by 10 bases, the J end by 5 bases, with 21 bases between. CDR3 length: 14 residues. CDR3 sequence: CAIRGGAGLHEQYF. In DNA, the CDR3 is TGTGCCATCAGAGGAGGGGCAGGGCTCCACGAGCAGTACTTC.

This chain connects TRBV2 to TRBJ2-1, with D possibly being TRBD1 (6 bases). This CDR3 spans 13 amino acids. V dropped 6 bases and J dropped 13 bases, with 19 bases sitting between them. The V gene's germline CDR1 is SNHLY and CDR2 FYNNEI. The CDR3: CASSETPTGQQFF. The CDR3 DNA reads TGTGCCAGCAGCGAAACCCCGACAGGACAACAGTTCTTC.

CDR3 region: CASSLAPSTGPREQYF. For the CDR3, the DNA is TGTGCCAGCAGCTTAGCCCCCTCGACAGGGCCTCGCGAGCAGTACTTC. V gene TRBV7-9 combines with J gene TRBJ2-7; 7 nucleotides match TRBD1. Looked up from germline, CDR1 is SEHNR and CDR2 is FQNEAQ (reference sequence). The CDR3 is 16 amino acids. With 0 bases clipped from V and 6 bases from J, the junction kept 11 bases outside the gene matches.

The J gene is TRBJ2-1, the V gene TRBV7-9; a possible D gene is TRBD2 (6 bases). Trimming stripped 6 bases from V and 7 bases from J, with 16 bases between. This CDR3 region has 14 residues. Germline loops: CDR1 SEHNR, CDR2 FQNEAQ (reference sequence). DNA for the CDR3: TGTGCCAGCAGGGTGACTAGTTGGGGGAATGAGCAGTTCTTC. Translation gives CASRVTSWGNEQFF. The full variable domain, with the rest looked up from reference TRBV7-9 and TRBJ2-1, is DTGVSQNPRHKITKRGQNVTFRCDPISEHNRLYWYRQTLGQGPEFLTYFQNEAQLEKSRLLSDRFSAERPKGSFSTLEIQRTEQGDSAMYLCASRVTSWGNEQFFGPGTRLTVL.

The chain combines TRBV7-2 with TRBJ1-1; TRBD1 might be the D (6 bases). The germline gives CDR1 SGHTA, CDR2 FQGNSA. V lost 9 bases and J 1 base, leaving 9 bases between the germline ends. This CDR3 is built from 12 residues. CDR3 DNA sequence: TGTGCCAGGGGGGGCCCGAACACTGAAGCTTTCTTT. It encodes CARGGPNTEAFF.

This chain connects TRBV2 to TRBJ2-3; 12 nucleotides match TRBD2. The CDR3 is made up of 16 amino acids. The germline V gene has CDR1 SNHLY and CDR2 FYNNEI. The junction had 6 bases not matched to a gene; V was cut back by 4 bases and J by 4 bases. The CDR3 region has the DNA TGTGCCAGCAGTGTAGGACTAGCGGGGTTCGCAGATACGCAGTATTTT. As protein: CASSVGLAGFADTQYF. Together with reference TRBV2 and TRBJ2-3, the CDR3 gives the full variable domain: EPEVTQTPSHQVTQMGQEVILRCVPISNHLYFYWYRQILGQKVEFLVSFYNNEISEKSEIFDDQFSVERPDGSNFTLKIRSTKLEDSAMYFCASSVGLAGFADTQYFGPGTRLTVL.

The CDR3 region is CASSEWPDASSPLHF. The DNA of the CDR3 is TGTGCCAGCAGTGAATGGCCAGACGCTAGCTCACCCCTCCACTTT. V gene TRBV2 combines with J gene TRBJ1-6, with no clear D. The CDR3 loop spans 15 amino acids. Trimming stripped 2 bases from V and 10 bases from J, with 15 bases between. Per germline, CDR1 SNHLY and CDR2 FYNNEI.

The rearrangement links TRBV19 to TRBJ2-2, with 11 positions matching TRBD1. V lost 7 bases to trimming and J lost 6 bases; unmatched junction nucleotides: 1. Per the germline V gene, CDR1 is LNHDA and CDR2 is SQIVND (reference sequence). This CDR3 spans 13 amino acids. Here the CDR3 DNA reads TGTGCCAGTACGGGACAGGGGGCCGGGGAGCTGTTTTTT. This encodes CASTGQGAGELFF.

The V call is TRBV5-1, the J call TRBJ2-3; the D is unclear. Trimming took off 0 bases at V and 0 bases at J, with 8 bases between the two ends. The CDR3 totals 15 residues. Germline loops: CDR1 SGHRS, CDR2 YFSETQ. The chain's CDR3 is CASSLGQISTDTQYF. The CDR3 DNA follows: TGCGCCAGCAGCTTGGGGCAGATTAGCACAGATACGCAGTATTTT. Full variable domain (rest looked up from reference TRBV5-1 and TRBJ2-3): KAGVTQTPRYLIKTRGQQVTLSCSPISGHRSVSWYQQTPGQGLQFLFEYFSETQRNKGNFPGRFSGRQFSNSRSEMNVSTLELGDSALYLCASSLGQISTDTQYFGPGTRLTVL.

This clonotype was observed many times. This CDR3 reads CASSEWDRTYEQYF. CDR3 nucleotides: TGTGCCAGCAGTGAGTGGGACAGGACGTACGAGCAGTACTTC. This chain uses TRBV6-1 with TRBJ2-7, with 8 nucleotides matching TRBD1. The germline V gene encodes CDR1 MNHNS and CDR2 SASEGT. The V segment lost 3 bases and the J segment 4 bases; nucleotides outside the gene matches: 5. This CDR3 region has 14 residues.

The chain recombines TRBV15 with TRBJ2-7, with D perhaps TRBD1 or TRBD2 (6 bases each). CDR3 length: 13 residues. Deletions cut 5 bases from V and 7 bases from J, with 15 bases between. Germline CDR1 and CDR2: LNHNV and YYDKDF (reference sequence). This chain's CDR3 is CATSLGGKKEQYF. CDR3 in DNA: TGTGCCACCAGCCTAGGGGGGAAGAAAGAGCAGTACTTC.

The chain uses TRBV10-1 and TRBJ2-3; D uncertain. The ends were cut back, 6 bases at V and 3 bases at J, with 7 bases in the middle. The CDR3 is made up of 12 amino acids. CDR1 is WNHNN, CDR2 SYGVQD, per germline (reference sequence). The CDR3 nucleotides are TGCGCCAGCAGCGCAGAGACAGATACGCAGTATTTT. Amino acids: CASSAETDTQYF.

Many counts were recorded for this clonotype. The rearrangement joins TRBV29-1 to TRBJ2-7; D unresolved. The CDR3 sequence is 14 residues long. V lost 0 bases, J lost 2 bases, and 11 bases lay in between. Germline lookup yields CDR1 SQVTM and CDR2 ANQGSEA. Here the CDR3 reads CSVEDWRQPYEQYF. The CDR3, as DNA: TGCAGCGTTGAAGACTGGCGGCAGCCCTACGAGCAGTACTTC.

In its sample, this clonotype was seen once. The chain recombines TRBV10-1 with TRBJ1-2; 8 bases are a match to TRBD1. Per germline, CDR1 WNHNN and CDR2 SYGVQD (reference sequence). J lost 0 bases, V lost 5 bases, and 11 bases had no gene match. The CDR3 runs to 17 residues. The CDR3 DNA follows: TGCGCCAGCAGTACCGGGACAGGATCCTATACTAACTATGGCTACACCTTC. It codes for CASSTGTGSYTNYGYTF.

The CDR3 region is CASGDGLYYEQYF. As DNA, the CDR3 is TGTGCCAGTGGAGACGGGCTTTACTACGAGCAGTACTTC. The rearrangement links TRBV19 to TRBJ2-7; unclear D gene. This CDR3 has 13 residues. Trimming removed 8 bases from V and 3 bases from J, with 14 bases in between. CDR1 is LNHDA, CDR2 SQIVND, per germline (reference sequence).

The sample holds many counts of this clonotype. CDR3 DNA: TGTGCCAGCAGCCCCGGGGGGGGGTACGAGCAGTACTTC. Translating it yields CASSPGGGYEQYF. The chain has TRBV13 and TRBJ2-7, with 8 bases fitting TRBD2. Losses at the gene ends were 5 bases for V and 4 bases for J; bases not matched to a gene: 4. Per germline, CDR1 PRHDT and CDR2 FYEKMQ (reference sequence). CDR3 size: 13 residues.

The CDR3: CATSSNYYEQYF. In nucleotides, the CDR3 is TGTGCCACCAGCAGCAATTACTACGAGCAGTACTTC. The V and J genes are TRBV15 and TRBJ2-7; D gene unclear. Germline values: CDR1 LNHNV, CDR2 YYDKDF (reference sequence). Deletions cut 3 bases from V and 3 bases from J, with 6 bases between. There are 12 residues in the CDR3.

The rearrangement joins TRBV5-4 to TRBJ1-2; no clear D gene. Germline CDR1 reads SGHNT; CDR2 reads YYREEE (reference sequence). V lost 3 bases and J 4 bases, leaving 16 bases between the germline ends. This CDR3 has 15 amino acids. The CDR3 is CASSSSGGFTYGYTF. The CDR3 DNA follows: TGTGCCAGCAGCTCCAGTGGAGGGTTTACCTATGGCTACACCTTC.

The table lists this clonotype with a few counts. V usage is TRBV7-3 and J usage is TRBJ1-1, with D perhaps TRBD1 (5 bases). Trimming cost V 5 bases and J 1 base, with 8 bases left between them. The CDR3 extends over 13 amino acids. CDR1 is SGHTA and CDR2 is FQGTGA in the germline V gene. The CDR3 reads CASSRGRNTEAFF. CDR3 sequence (DNA): TGTGCCAGCAGCCGGGGCAGGAACACTGAAGCTTTCTTT.

The chain carries TRBV2 and TRBJ1-4, with 7 bases identical to TRBD1. The CDR3 is 14 residues long. Losses at the gene ends were 7 bases for V and 4 bases for J; bases not matched to a gene: 6. Per germline, CDR1 SNHLY and CDR2 FYNNEI. CDR3 sequence reads: CASNEGQRNEKLFF. The CDR3 bases are TGTGCCAGCAACGAGGGACAGCGTAATGAAAAACTGTTTTTT. Supplemented by reference TRBV2 and TRBJ1-4, the full variable domain reads EPEVTQTPSHQVTQMGQEVILRCVPISNHLYFYWYRQILGQKVEFLVSFYNNEISEKSEIFDDQFSVERPDGSNFTLKIRSTKLEDSAMYFCASNEGQRNEKLFFGSGTQLSVL.

The chain uses TRBV6-4 and TRBJ1-1, with D perhaps TRBD1 (5 bases). V lost 8 bases and J lost 4, with 17 bases in between. This CDR3 has 14 amino acids. Germline V gives CDR1 MRHNA, CDR2 SNTAGT. This CDR3 is CASGSTAESTEAFF. The CDR3 nucleotides read TGTGCCAGCGGCTCGACAGCCGAGAGCACTGAAGCTTTCTTT.

The CDR3, as DNA: TGTGCCAGCACCGAGGACAGTGTGAATTCACCCCTCCACTTT. It translates to CASTEDSVNSPLHF. The V and J genes are TRBV2 and TRBJ1-6; D perhaps matches TRBD1 (6 bases). V dropped 7 bases and J dropped 7 bases, with 14 bases sitting between them. CDR3 length: 14 amino acids. Germline lookup yields CDR1 SNHLY and CDR2 FYNNEI.

The chain combines TRBV19 with TRBJ1-2, with a weak D call TRBD1 (6 bases). This CDR3 spans 16 amino acids. V lost 3 bases to trimming and J lost 0 bases, with 14 bases between them. CDR1 is LNHDA and CDR2 is SQIVND in the germline V gene (reference sequence). The CDR3 protein is CASSITPGGPNYGYTF. CDR3 in DNA: TGTGCCAGTAGTATCACACCGGGGGGCCCTAACTATGGCTACACCTTC.

The chain carries TRBV19 and TRBJ1-5; D unclear. Trimming cost V 3 bases and J 7 bases, with 7 bases left between them. The germline gives CDR1 LNHDA, CDR2 SQIVND (reference sequence). The CDR3 extends over 12 amino acids. The CDR3 spells CASSMVSQPQHF. The CDR3 bases are TGTGCCAGTAGTATGGTTAGCCAGCCCCAGCATTTT.